Below, 19 T cell receptor beta chains from the same sample are listed, as sequenced in a study of T cell responses to AZD1222 COVID-19 vaccine. Clones were read by immunoSEQ multiplex PCR, and TCRdb kept only the in-frame ones, dropping some. The sample lists 99,000 or so clones; around nine tenths were seen once. The sequencing here drew on peripheral blood, taken on day 0 of AZD1222 vaccination. These receptors originate from an adult in good health.

The chain has TRBV10-3 and TRBJ2-3; D gene unclear. V was shortened by 3 bases and J by 2 bases, with 9 bases between the two germline ends. CDR3 length equals 14 residues. Germline V CDR1 and CDR2: ENHRY, SYGVKD. The CDR3 sequence is CAISESGSTDTQYF. The CDR3, as DNA: TGTGCCATCAGTGAATCGGGTTCCACAGATACGCAGTATTTT.

As to this clone: Mismatch with germline at one junction end may stem from a read error. The rearrangement joins TRBV24-1 to TRBJ1-1, with TRBD1 matching over 11 bases. Germline V gives CDR1 KGHDR, CDR2 SFDVKD. The CDR3 extends over 16 amino acids. Written as DNA, the CDR3 is TGTGCCATCAGTGATGCGGGACAGGGGGTGAACACTGAAGCTTTCTTT. Translation: CAISDAGQGVNTEAFF.

The rearrangement uses TRBV25-1 and TRBJ1-1; D not certain. CDR3 length: 13 residues. In germline, CDR1 is MGHDK, CDR2 SYGVNS. V lost 2 bases to trimming and J lost 5 bases, with 9 bases between them. The CDR3: CASSEQGRTEAFF. The DNA for the CDR3 is TGTGCCAGCAGTGAACAAGGAAGGACTGAAGCTTTCTTT.

The genes are TRBV7-2 and TRBJ2-1; D ambiguous. Trimming removed 8 bases at V and 0 bases at J, with 11 bases between. The CDR3 covers 14 residues. The germline CDR1 and CDR2 sequences are SGHTA and FQGNSA. The CDR3 loop is CASVTPSSYNEQFF. In nucleotides, the CDR3 is TGTGCCAGCGTCACCCCGAGCTCCTACAATGAGCAGTTCTTC. Full variable domain (remainder filled in from reference TRBV7-2 and TRBJ2-1): GAGVSQSPSNKVTEKGKDVELRCDPISGHTALYWYRQSLGQGLEFLIYFQGNSAPDKSGLPSDRFSAERTGGSVSTLTIQRTQQEDSAVYLCASVTPSSYNEQFFGPGTRLTVL.

The chain is built from TRBV12-3 or TRBV12-4 and TRBJ2-1; D call uncertain. Trimming pared 5 bases from V and 8 bases from J, leaving 10 bases between. The CDR3 is made up of 12 amino acids. As DNA, the CDR3 is TGTGCCAGCAGTACCGGGCCCGATGAGCAGTTCTTC. It yields the protein CASSTGPDEQFF.

This rearrangement joins TRBV10-2 to TRBJ2-1; 7 bases are a match to TRBD2. From germline, CDR1 is WSHSY and CDR2 SAAADI. Unmatched junction bases numbered 8, after V lost 11 bases and J lost 7 bases. CDR3 length: 12 amino acids. DNA of the CDR3: TGCGCCGGGGGGGATCCTATTAATGAGCAGTTCTTC. Translated: CAGGDPINEQFF.

The gene calls are TRBV14 and TRBJ1-1; no firm D call. This CDR3 region has 14 residues. CDR1 and CDR2 (germline): SGHDN, FVKESK. V was cut by 10 bases and J by 1 base, with 16 bases left in between. This chain's CDR3 is CATQRGNGNTEAFF. Here the CDR3 DNA reads TGTGCCACCCAAAGAGGAAATGGGAACACTGAAGCTTTCTTT.

V usage is TRBV4-3 and J usage is TRBJ1-2; possibly TRBD1 for D (6 bases). The V end lost 4 bases, the J end lost 4 bases, and 13 bases lay between the germline ends. The V gene's germline CDR1 is LGHNA and CDR2 YSLEER. CDR3 length: 14 amino acids. The CDR3 bases are TGCGCCAGCAGCCCAAGTGGACAGTTCTATGGCTACACCTTC. It codes for CASSPSGQFYGYTF.

The genes are TRBV20-1 and TRBJ2-7, with D tentatively TRBD2 (6 bases). Deletions cut 3 bases from V and 5 bases from J, with 14 bases between. This CDR3 is built from 13 residues. Germline CDR1 is DFQATT and CDR2 is SNEGSKA (reference sequence). The CDR3 is CSASVVWGDEQYF. CDR3 coding DNA: TGCAGTGCTAGTGTTGTTTGGGGGGACGAGCAGTACTTC.

V is TRBV5-4 and J is TRBJ1-2, with 9 nucleotides matching TRBD1. The CDR3 is made up of 13 amino acids. Germline V gene sequence: CDR1 SGHNT, CDR2 YYREEE (reference sequence). Germline trimming cut 4 bases from V and 7 bases from J; bases unmatched to any gene: 5. Here the CDR3 reads CASSLDRGSGYTF. CDR3 in DNA: TGTGCCAGCAGCCTCGACAGGGGGAGTGGCTACACCTTC.

The rearrangement links TRBV7-3 to TRBJ2-3; no reliable D call. Looked up from germline, CDR1 is SGHTA and CDR2 is FQGTGA. The CDR3 has 12 residues. The germline V and J ends were trimmed by 2 bases and 4 bases, with 4 bases remaining between them. CDR3 protein: CASSLDSDTQYF. In nucleotides, the CDR3 is TGTGCCAGCAGCTTAGATTCAGATACGCAGTATTTT.

The CDR3 DNA reads TGTGCCAGCAGTATCCAGACGGAAACCTATAATTCACCCCTCCACTTT. The encoded protein is CASSIQTETYNSPLHF. This chain links TRBV27 with TRBJ1-6; D is undetermined. From germline, CDR1 is MNHEY and CDR2 SMNVEV (reference sequence). Deletions cut 5 bases from V and 2 bases from J, with 13 bases between. The CDR3 has 16 amino acids.

The chain combines TRBV29-1 with TRBJ2-5; the D is unclear. Per germline, CDR1 SQVTM and CDR2 ANQGSEA. V was trimmed by 0 bases and J by 5 bases, leaving 13 bases between them. The CDR3 runs to 14 residues. The CDR3 is CSVEDPSVGETQYF. CDR3 sequence (DNA): TGCAGCGTTGAAGACCCCTCAGTTGGCGAGACCCAGTACTTC.

The rearrangement links TRBV5-4 to TRBJ2-1; TRBD2 agrees at 14 bases. The CDR3 has 16 residues. After removal of 1 base from V and 7 bases from J, the junction contained 4 bases not matched to a gene. Germline V lookup: CDR1 SGHNT, CDR2 YYREEE (reference sequence). The CDR3 DNA is TGTGCCAGCAGCTTGATGCGACTAGCGGGAGGGAATGAGCAGTTCTTC. It translates to CASSLMRLAGGNEQFF.

This chain links TRBV30 with TRBJ2-7; TRBD1 matches 8 bases. CDR3 size: 14 residues. Unmatched junction bases numbered 3, after V lost 2 bases and J lost 0 bases. Germline V gene sequence: CDR1 GTSNPN, CDR2 SVGIG (reference sequence). This chain's CDR3 is CAWSRTGNSYEQYV. In DNA form, the CDR3 reads TGTGCCTGGAGTCGGACAGGGAACTCCTACGAGCAGTACGTC.

The chain couples TRBV30 to TRBJ1-1, with D maybe TRBD1 (5 bases). Germline V gives CDR1 GTSNPN, CDR2 SVGIG (reference sequence). Trimming removed 3 bases at V and 4 bases at J, with 15 bases between. This CDR3 has 14 residues. The CDR3 DNA sequence: TGTGCCTGGAGCCCAGGGTTAAGGGGCACTGAAGCTTTCTTT. Protein product: CAWSPGLRGTEAFF.

The chain joins TRBV7-3 to TRBJ2-1, with D unresolved. Trimming pared 4 bases from V and 5 bases from J, leaving 9 bases between. CDR1 is SGHTA, CDR2 FQGTGA, per germline. The CDR3 is made up of 13 amino acids. The CDR3: CASSSILDNEQFF. The CDR3 coding sequence is TGTGCCAGCAGCTCCATCCTGGACAATGAGCAGTTCTTC.

The chain joins TRBV9 to TRBJ1-2; maybe TRBD1 (6 bases). In germline, CDR1 is SGDLS, CDR2 YYNGEE. Trimming pared 2 bases from V and 3 bases from J, leaving 8 bases between. This CDR3 has 13 amino acids. CDR3 in amino acids: CASSVRTDYGYTF. The CDR3 DNA is TGTGCCAGCAGCGTGCGGACAGACTATGGCTACACCTTC.

As concerns this clone: Sequence at one end of the junction differs from germline and may be a read error. Written as DNA, the CDR3 is TGTGCCAGCAGCTTGGACAGGGGAAACAATCAGCCCCAGCATTTT. Amino acid sequence: CASSLDRGNNQPQHF. The gene calls are TRBV5-1 and TRBJ1-5; 9 nucleotides line up with TRBD1. Germline V gene data show CDR1 as SGHRS and CDR2 as YFSETQ. The CDR3 has 15 residues.